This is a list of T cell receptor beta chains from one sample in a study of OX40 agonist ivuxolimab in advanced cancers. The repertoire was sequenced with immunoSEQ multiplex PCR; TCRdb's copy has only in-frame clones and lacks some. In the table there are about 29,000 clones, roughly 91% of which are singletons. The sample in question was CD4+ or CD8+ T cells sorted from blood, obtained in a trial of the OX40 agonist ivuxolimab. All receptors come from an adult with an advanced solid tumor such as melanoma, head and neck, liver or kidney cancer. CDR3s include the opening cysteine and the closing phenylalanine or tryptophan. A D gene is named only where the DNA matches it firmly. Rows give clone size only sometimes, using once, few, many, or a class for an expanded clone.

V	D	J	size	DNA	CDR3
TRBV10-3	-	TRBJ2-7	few	TGTGCCATCAGTGCTAGTTCCCTCTACGAGCAGTACTTC	CAISASSLYEQYF
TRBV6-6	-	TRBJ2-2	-	TGTGCCAGCAGTTACTATGGGGGCACCGGGGAGCTGTTTTTT	CASSYYGGTGELFF
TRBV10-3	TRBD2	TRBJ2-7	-	TGTGCCATCAGAGATACTAGCGGGAGGTACGAGCAGTACTTC	CAIRDTSGRYEQYF
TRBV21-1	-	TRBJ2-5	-	TGTGCCAGCAGCAAAGAGGACCAAGAGACCCAGTACTTC	CASSKEDQETQYF
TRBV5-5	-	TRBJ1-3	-	TGTGCCAGCAGTTTCGACACCGTCTCTGGAAACACCATATATTTT	CASSFDTVSGNTIYF
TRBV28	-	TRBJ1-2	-	TGTGCCAGCAGTCGGGGCGCCCCGGCTGGCTACACCTTC	CASSRGAPAGYTF
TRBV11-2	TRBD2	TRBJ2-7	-	TGTGCCAGCAGCTCGGGACTAGCGGGAGACGAGCAGTACTTC	CASSSGLAGDEQYF
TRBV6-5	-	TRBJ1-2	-	TGTGCCAGCAAACCGGACGGGGGCGGCTATGGCTACACCTTC	CASKPDGGGYGYTF
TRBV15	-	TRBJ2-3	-	TGTGCCACCAGCAGAGAGATTAGCGACGATACGCAGTATTTT	CATSREISDDTQYF
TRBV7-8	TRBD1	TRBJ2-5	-	TGTGCCAGCAGCTTAGGGACAGGGGAAAGGGAGACCCAGTACTTC	CASSLGTGERETQYF
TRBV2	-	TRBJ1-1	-	TGTGCCAGCAGTGAACGGGGCACCTACACTGAAGCTTTCTTT	CASSERGTYTEAFF
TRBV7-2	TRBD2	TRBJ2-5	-	TGTGCCAGCAGCTGGAGGACTAGCGGGGAAGAGACCCAGTACTTC	CASSWRTSGEETQYF
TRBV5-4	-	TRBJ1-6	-	TGTGCCAGCAGCTTGGACAGGGAGGAGTCACCCCTCCACTTT	CASSLDREESPLHF
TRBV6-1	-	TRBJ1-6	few	TGTGCCAGCCGACCCGACTTATTGTCCAATTCACCCCTCCACTTT	CASRPDLLSNSPLHF
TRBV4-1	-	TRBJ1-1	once	TGCGCCAGCAGCCACCAGGGCAGGGCGAAAACTGAAGCTTTCTTT	CASSHQGRAKTEAFF
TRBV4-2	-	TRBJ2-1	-	TGTGCCAGCAGCCACGCACTAGTCGGAGGTGGGAATGAGCAGTTCTTC	CASSHALVGGGNEQFF
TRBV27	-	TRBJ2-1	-	TGTGCCAGCAGTTTATCCTGGCCTACGATTGAGCAGTTCTTC	CASSLSWPTIEQFF
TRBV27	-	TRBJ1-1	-	TGTGCCAGCAGTAATCGGGGGGGCGCGACTGAAGCTTTCTTT	CASSNRGGATEAFF
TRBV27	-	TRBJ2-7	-	TGTGCCAGCAGTTCAGGCGGGATGACCTACGAGCAGTACTTC	CASSSGGMTYEQYF
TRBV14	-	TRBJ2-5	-	TGTGCCAGCAGCCCGGTGCCTCACGGGGAGACCCAGTACTTC	CASSPVPHGETQYF
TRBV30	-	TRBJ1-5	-	TGTGCCTGGGCAAGGGATGATCGCAATCAGCCCCAGCATTTT	CAWARDDRNQPQHF
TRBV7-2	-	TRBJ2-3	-	TGTGCCAGCAGCCGAGGGGGGGGCACAGATACGCAGTATTTT	CASSRGGGTDTQYF
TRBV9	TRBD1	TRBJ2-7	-	TGTGCCAGCAGCGTAGATGAGGGGGCTAGCTCCTACGAGCAGTACTTC	CASSVDEGASSYEQYF
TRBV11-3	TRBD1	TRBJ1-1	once	TGTGCCAGCAGCGAAGGACAGGGGATGAACACTGAAGCTTTCTTT	CASSEGQGMNTEAFF
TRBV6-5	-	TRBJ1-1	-	TGTGCCAGCAGTTACTCGAGTTACACTGAAGCTTTCTTT	CASSYSSYTEAFF
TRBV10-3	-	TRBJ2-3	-	TGTGCCATCAGTGAGTCTGGGGATACGCAGTATTTT	CAISESGDTQYF
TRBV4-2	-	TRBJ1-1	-	TGTGCCAGCAGCCTTGCGGGGGGGGCGAACACTGAAGCTTTCTTT	CASSLAGGANTEAFF
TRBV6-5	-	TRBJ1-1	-	TGTGCCAGCAGTCCAGGGTTCACTGAAGCTTTCTTT	CASSPGFTEAFF
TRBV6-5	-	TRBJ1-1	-	TGTGCCAGCAGCCTCCTCGGGGGGGCCGGGACTGAAGCTTTCTTT	CASSLLGGAGTEAFF
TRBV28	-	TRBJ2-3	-	TGTGCCAGCAGTTTATTTGCCCAAAAGGCAGGGAACCTGCGTGACACAGATACGCAGTATTTT	CASSLFAQKAGNLRDTDTQYF
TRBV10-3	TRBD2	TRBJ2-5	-	TGTGCCATCAATCGCGGGAGCCAAGAGACCCAGTACTTC	CAINRGSQETQYF
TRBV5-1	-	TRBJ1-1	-	TGCGCCAGCAGCTTAAAGAACACTGAAGCTTTCTTT	CASSLKNTEAFF
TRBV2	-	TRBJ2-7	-	TGTGCCAGCGGAATTGGCCACGAGCAGTACTTC	CASGIGHEQYF
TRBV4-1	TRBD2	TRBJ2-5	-	TGCGCCAGCAGCCCCCTCCCGTGGGGGACTAGAATTTCAGAGACCCAGTACTTC	CASSPLPWGTRISETQYF
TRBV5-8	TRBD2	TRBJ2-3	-	TGTGCCAGCAGCCCACCTAGCGGGAGCTATTTAGGCACAGATACGCAGTATTTT	CASSPPSGSYLGTDTQYF
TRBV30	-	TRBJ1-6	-	TGTGCCTGGGAGGCCCCGGCTGTGCCCCTCCACTTT	CAWEAPAVPLHF
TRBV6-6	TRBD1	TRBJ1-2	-	TGTGCCAGCAGTCGCGACAGGGATGTAAATGGCTACACCTTC	CASSRDRDVNGYTF
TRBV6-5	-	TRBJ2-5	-	TGTGCCAGCACCCCCTTGTCATTAGGTTGGGAGACCCAGTACTTC	CASTPLSLGWETQYF
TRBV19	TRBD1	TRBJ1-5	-	TGTGCCAGTAGATACAGGGGCCTTGATCAGTCCCAGCATTTT	CASRYRGLDQSQHF
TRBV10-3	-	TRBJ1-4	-	TGTGCCATCAGTGAGAGAAGGGCCCGGGGCACTAATGAAAAACTGTTTTTT	CAISERRARGTNEKLFF
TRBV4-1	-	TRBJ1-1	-	TGCGCCAGCAGCCAAGGCCCCGGTCTCGAAGCTTTCTTT	CASSQGPGLEAFF